These 32 T cell receptor beta chains share one sample of origin, sequenced in a study of vaccination effects on CD4 cells after COVID-19. No cognate antigen is known for these TCRs. Within the ViraFEST assay, antigen-specific CD4+ T cells underwent expansion with viral peptide pools prior to sequencing. An approximately ten-day culture period preceded the isolation of CD4+ T cells. Nucleocapsid antibodies were negative in the vaccine recipients, who had never had SARS-CoV-2 infection. Clones were read by immunoSEQ multiplex PCR, and TCRdb kept only the in-frame ones, dropping some. The sample yields around 71,000 clones, 65% to 85% seen once. The sample was CD4+ T cells from PBMCs cultured with HCoV-OC43 spike peptides, taken before COVID-19 vaccination. This sample's subset: HCoV-OC43 spike overlapping peptide pool stimulation. These receptors all come from a human donor who received a COVID-19 vaccine.

The chain employs TRBV10-2 and TRBJ1-1, with D perhaps matching TRBD1 (5 bases). Looked up from germline, CDR1 is WSHSY and CDR2 is SAAADI. V dropped 4 bases and J dropped 10 bases, with 10 bases sitting between them. The CDR3 extends over 11 amino acids. CDR3 coding DNA: TGCGCCAGCAGTGCGGGACTGGTAGCTTTCTTT. Protein product: CASSAGLVAFF.

This clone has a handful of counts. CDR3 coding DNA: TGTGCCAGCAGCGGGACCGACAGCCTCACAGATACGCAGTATTTT. Its protein product is CASSGTDSLTDTQYF. This chain joins TRBV25-1 and TRBJ2-3, with D perhaps given as TRBD1 or TRBD2 (5 bases each). Germline lookup yields CDR1 MGHDK and CDR2 SYGVNS. The V end was cut by 6 bases, the J end by 2 bases, with 15 bases between. There are 15 residues in the CDR3.

V usage is TRBV15 and J usage is TRBJ2-1; D is uncertain. The ends were cut back, 4 bases at V and 0 bases at J, with 7 bases in the middle. The CDR3 runs to 14 residues. Germline values: CDR1 LNHNV, CDR2 YYDKDF (reference sequence). CDR3 DNA: TGTGCCACCAGCATGGTAAGCTCCTACAATGAGCAGTTCTTC. Residues: CATSMVSSYNEQFF.

The chain carries TRBV29-1 and TRBJ2-5; 8 bases line up with TRBD2. CDR1 and CDR2 (germline): SQVTM, ANQGSEA. V trimming: 7 bases; J trimming: 4 bases; junction bases outside the gene matches: 5. The CDR3 covers 12 residues. CDR3 DNA sequence: TGCAGCGCATACGGGGGGGGAGAGACCCAGTACTTC. Protein product: CSAYGGGETQYF.

A few counts support this clone. V is TRBV7-2 and J is TRBJ1-5; D is unclear. Trimming took 5 bases from V and 4 from J, leaving 9 bases between them. The V gene's germline CDR1 is SGHTA and CDR2 FQGNSA. The CDR3 is 13 amino acids. CDR3: CASSLQKNQPQHF. CDR3 bases: TGTGCCAGCAGCCTTCAGAAAAATCAGCCCCAGCATTTT.

The chain has TRBV3-1 (or the pseudogene TRBV3-2) and TRBJ2-2, with 7 bases that match TRBD1. The V gene's germline CDR1 is LGHDT and CDR2 YNNKEL (reference sequence). V was clipped by 2 bases and J by 1 base; unmatched bases: 16. The CDR3 length is 20 residues. The CDR3 loop reads CASSQKLWTGISRNTGELFF. Written as DNA, the CDR3 is TGTGCCAGCAGCCAAAAGCTATGGACAGGAATAAGTCGGAACACCGGGGAGCTGTTTTTT.

This chain links TRBV24-1 with TRBJ2-2; D is possibly TRBD1 (5 bases). The CDR3 runs to 15 residues. V lost 4 bases, J lost 3 bases, and 11 bases lay in between. Per germline, CDR1 KGHDR and CDR2 SFDVKD. The CDR3 sequence is CATSEVRADTGELFF. CDR3 DNA: TGTGCCACCAGTGAGGTCAGGGCGGACACCGGGGAGCTGTTTTTT.

V gene TRBV6-5 combines with J gene TRBJ1-6; TRBD1 is a possible D gene (6 bases). Per the germline V gene, CDR1 is MNHEY and CDR2 is SVGAGI. The CDR3 is made up of 15 amino acids. Trimming removed 1 base from V and 8 bases from J, with 12 bases in between. In DNA, the CDR3 is TGTGCCAGCAGTTACTATAGGCAGGGGCATTCACCCCTCCACTTT. Translation gives CASSYYRQGHSPLHF.

The chain is built from TRBV5-1 and TRBJ2-3; D unclear. Germline CDR1 reads SGHRS; CDR2 reads YFSETQ. V was trimmed by 0 bases and J by 5 bases, leaving 13 bases between them. This CDR3 comprises 15 residues. CDR3 nucleotides: TGCGCCAGCAGCTTGGAACGCCAATGGGAAGATACGCAGTATTTT. Protein sequence: CASSLERQWEDTQYF.

This clone was found once. The chain links TRBV4-1 to TRBJ1-3; D gene ambiguous. The V gene lost 0 bases and the J gene lost 2 bases, with 11 bases spanning the gap. There are 16 residues in the CDR3. The germline CDR1 and CDR2 sequences are MGHRA and YSYEKL. CDR3 sequence (DNA): TGCGCCAGCAGCCAAGATGGAGGCCAGACTGGAAACACCATATATTTT. Translation gives CASSQDGGQTGNTIYF.

This clone is a singleton in its sample. This chain uses TRBV5-1 with TRBJ1-1; 8 nucleotides align to TRBD1. J was trimmed by 0 bases and V by 0 bases; bases with no gene match: 7. Germline CDR1 is SGHRS and CDR2 is YFSETQ. CDR3 length: 17 residues. CDR3 coding DNA: TGCGCCAGCAGCTTGGGTCCCCAGGGGGCGGTGAACACTGAAGCTTTCTTT. This translates into CASSLGPQGAVNTEAFF.

V usage is TRBV6-6 and J usage is TRBJ2-7, with D tentatively TRBD1 (5 bases). This CDR3 is built from 14 residues. The germline V gene encodes CDR1 MNHNY and CDR2 SVGAGI (reference sequence). Trimming took 7 bases from V and 2 from J, leaving 15 bases between them. The CDR3, as DNA: TGTGCCAGCACCACCGCGCAGGGCACCTACGAGCAGTACGTC. It is translated as CASTTAQGTYEQYV.

This rearrangement joins TRBV5-6 to TRBJ1-2, with 8 bases aligning to TRBD1. Per the germline V gene, CDR1 is SGHDT and CDR2 is YYEEEE. With V trimmed by 2 bases and J by 9 bases, 9 bases remained unmatched. The CDR3 is 14 amino acids. For the CDR3, the DNA is TGTGCCAGCAGCTTCCCAACAGGGGGTGTACGCTACACCTTC. As protein: CASSFPTGGVRYTF.

In its sample, this clone was seen once. CDR3 nucleotides: TGTGCCAGCAGTTACAATCAGGGGAACACTGAAGCTTTCTTT. This translates into CASSYNQGNTEAFF. V is TRBV6-5 and J is TRBJ1-1, with D perhaps matching TRBD1 (5 bases). Trimming took 2 bases from V and 1 from J, leaving 8 bases between them. Germline-derived CDR1 and CDR2 are MNHEY and SVGAGI. The CDR3 sequence is 14 residues long.

V usage is TRBV7-9 and J usage is TRBJ2-2; TRBD2 matches at 7 bases. Trimming took 5 bases from V and 7 from J; bases not matched to a gene: 4. Germline V gene data show CDR1 as SEHNR and CDR2 as FQNEAQ (reference sequence). This CDR3 spans 13 amino acids. The CDR3 sequence: CASSSREVGELFF. In DNA, the CDR3 is TGTGCCAGCAGCAGCCGGGAGGTCGGGGAGCTGTTTTTT.

The chain joins TRBV19 to TRBJ1-2, with a tentative D call TRBD1 (5 bases). Trimming removed 7 bases from V and 0 bases from J, with 15 bases in between. From germline, CDR1 is LNHDA and CDR2 SQIVND (reference sequence). This CDR3 comprises 15 residues. The CDR3: CASNGQGDPNYGYTF. CDR3 DNA sequence: TGTGCCAGTAACGGGCAGGGAGATCCTAACTATGGCTACACCTTC. Drawing the rest from reference TRBV19 and TRBJ1-2, the complete variable domain is DGGITQSPKYLFRKEGQNVTLSCEQNLNHDAMYWYRQDPGQGLRLIYYSQIVNDFQKGDIAEGYSVSREKKESFPLTVTSAQKNPTAFYLCASNGQGDPNYGYTFGSGTRLTVV.

The chain employs TRBV14 and TRBJ2-7; a possible D gene is TRBD1 (5 bases). The CDR3 is 15 amino acids. Trimming removed 0 bases at V and 0 bases at J, with 9 bases between. Germline-derived CDR1 and CDR2 are SGHDN and FVKESK. The CDR3 nucleotides read TGTGCCAGCAGCCAAGATTGGGGCACCTCCTACGAGCAGTACGTC. Protein: CASSQDWGTSYEQYV.

This chain uses TRBV4-1 with TRBJ1-4; D is uncertain. Germline CDR1 is MGHRA and CDR2 is YSYEKL. V dropped 1 base and J dropped 8 bases, with 11 bases sitting between them. This CDR3 is 14 amino acids long. This chain's CDR3 is CASSQVVLGEKLFF. CDR3 DNA sequence: TGCGCCAGCAGCCAAGTGGTCCTGGGCGAAAAACTGTTTTTT.

The chain is built from TRBV9 and TRBJ2-4; possibly TRBD2 for D (6 bases). In germline, CDR1 is SGDLS, CDR2 YYNGEE. With 3 bases removed from V and 7 bases from J, the gap between germline ends came to 17 bases. CDR3 length: 15 residues. The CDR3: CASSGVGGMENIQYF. DNA for the CDR3: TGTGCCAGCAGCGGGGTCGGGGGAATGGAGAACATTCAGTACTTC.

The rearrangement uses TRBV5-1 and TRBJ2-5; D may be TRBD2 (6 bases). Germline lookup yields CDR1 SGHRS and CDR2 YFSETQ. The V and J ends lost 4 bases and 5 bases respectively, with 15 bases between them. This CDR3 is built from 14 residues. Written as DNA, the CDR3 is TGCGCCAGCAGCGACCGGGACTCAGGGGAGACCCAGTACTTC. Residues: CASSDRDSGETQYF.

The genes are TRBV18 and TRBJ1-2; no clear D. Trimming left V 3 bases short and J 7 bases short, with 18 bases between. CDR3 length: 15 residues. Germline CDR1 reads KGHSH; CDR2 reads LQKENI. CDR3 sequence: CASSPLDHSAPGYTF. As DNA, the CDR3 is TGTGCCAGCTCACCCCTAGATCACAGCGCCCCTGGCTACACCTTC.

The V gene is TRBV3-1 (or the pseudogene TRBV3-2), the J gene TRBJ2-2; a weak D match, TRBD1 (6 bases). This CDR3 is 15 amino acids long. CDR1 and CDR2 from the germline V gene are LGHDT and YNNKEL (reference sequence). Trimming removed 4 bases at V and 0 bases at J, with 9 bases between. The CDR3 DNA reads as TGTGCCAGCAGCCCCGGGACATCGAACACCGGGGAGCTGTTTTTT. This sequence encodes CASSPGTSNTGELFF.

The chain has TRBV3-1 (or the pseudogene TRBV3-2) and TRBJ2-7; 7 bases fit TRBD1. This CDR3 contains 13 residues. Unmatched junction bases numbered 1, after V lost 2 bases and J lost 3 bases. Germline V CDR1 and CDR2: LGHDT, YNNKEL (reference sequence). CDR3 DNA sequence: TGTGCCAGCAGCCAACGGGACAGCTACGAGCAGTACGTC. This sequence encodes CASSQRDSYEQYV.

This rearrangement joins TRBV27 to TRBJ1-2; 9 bases line up with TRBD1. Per the germline V gene, CDR1 is MNHEY and CDR2 is SMNVEV (reference sequence). The junction had 11 bases not matched to a gene; V was cut back by 5 bases and J by 7 bases. This CDR3 has 15 amino acids. CDR3 in amino acids: CASSGTGGATGGYTF. CDR3 bases: TGTGCCAGCAGTGGAACAGGGGGCGCAACGGGTGGCTACACCTTC.

The chain combines TRBV27 with TRBJ1-4, with 9 bases aligning to TRBD1. V dropped 4 bases and J dropped 6; count of bases not matched to a gene: 6. The CDR3 has 15 amino acids. CDR1 MNHEY and CDR2 SMNVEV come from the germline V gene (reference sequence). The CDR3 DNA reads as TGTGCCAGCAGTTCCCCCGGGACAGGGTATGAAAAACTGTTTTTT. It yields the protein CASSSPGTGYEKLFF.

The chain recombines TRBV5-1 with TRBJ2-4, with TRBD1 matching over 8 bases. Trimming removed 4 bases from V and 8 bases from J; junction bases left unmatched: 11. This CDR3 has 15 residues. Germline loops: CDR1 SGHRS, CDR2 YFSETQ. The CDR3 protein is CASSPYDRGLDIQYF. For the CDR3, the DNA is TGCGCCAGCAGCCCCTACGACAGGGGATTGGACATTCAGTACTTC.

This chain connects TRBV9 to TRBJ1-2; the D is unclear. CDR1 is SGDLS, CDR2 YYNGEE, per germline. This CDR3 spans 12 amino acids. The ends were cut back, 0 bases at V and 8 bases at J, with 8 bases in the middle. The CDR3 here is CASSVGERGYTF. The DNA of the CDR3 is TGTGCCAGCAGCGTAGGGGAGCGGGGCTACACCTTC.

V and J are TRBV30 and TRBJ2-3; D uncertain. From germline, CDR1 is GTSNPN and CDR2 SVGIG (reference sequence). CDR3 length: 14 amino acids. The V end lost 2 bases, the J end lost 6 bases, and 15 bases lay between the germline ends. The CDR3 nucleotides are TGTGCCTGGAGTTATCAGATTCCCTCGGATACGCAGTATTTT. Protein sequence: CAWSYQIPSDTQYF.

The chain carries TRBV5-1 and TRBJ2-3; 8 positions match TRBD2. Germline V gives CDR1 SGHRS, CDR2 YFSETQ. This CDR3 is 14 amino acids long. The trim removed 4 bases at V and 3 bases at J, leaving 4 bases unmatched. CDR3 DNA sequence: TGCGCCAGCAGCCCCCCGGGGGGGACAGATACGCAGTATTTT. It codes for CASSPPGGTDTQYF.

The chain couples TRBV4-3 to TRBJ2-5; 10 bases are a match to TRBD1. V shed 6 bases and J 4 bases; nucleotides not matched to a gene: 11. This CDR3 has 16 residues. Germline V gives CDR1 LGHNA, CDR2 YSLEER. The CDR3 bases are TGCGCCAGCAGTAAGGGGACAGGGGAGTTCGGAGAGACCCAGTACTTC. It specifies CASSKGTGEFGETQYF.

The rearrangement links TRBV3-1 (or the pseudogene TRBV3-2) to TRBJ1-4, with TRBD1 matching 7 bases. The germline gives CDR1 LGHDT, CDR2 YNNKEL (reference sequence). The CDR3 is made up of 14 amino acids. The ends lost 4 bases at V and 8 bases at J; junction bases unmatched: 7. CDR3 protein: CASSLRQGGEKLFF. CDR3 DNA sequence: TGTGCCAGCAGCCTTCGACAGGGAGGGGAAAAACTGTTTTTT.

In DNA form, the CDR3 reads TGTGCCAGCACATTGTCTAGCACAGATACGCAGTATTTT. Translated, it gives CASTLSSTDTQYF. The chain is built from TRBV18 and TRBJ2-3; no clear D gene. Germline CDR1 KGHSH, CDR2 LQKENI. Trimming cost V 8 bases and J 0 bases, with 9 bases left between them. The CDR3 length is 13 residues.